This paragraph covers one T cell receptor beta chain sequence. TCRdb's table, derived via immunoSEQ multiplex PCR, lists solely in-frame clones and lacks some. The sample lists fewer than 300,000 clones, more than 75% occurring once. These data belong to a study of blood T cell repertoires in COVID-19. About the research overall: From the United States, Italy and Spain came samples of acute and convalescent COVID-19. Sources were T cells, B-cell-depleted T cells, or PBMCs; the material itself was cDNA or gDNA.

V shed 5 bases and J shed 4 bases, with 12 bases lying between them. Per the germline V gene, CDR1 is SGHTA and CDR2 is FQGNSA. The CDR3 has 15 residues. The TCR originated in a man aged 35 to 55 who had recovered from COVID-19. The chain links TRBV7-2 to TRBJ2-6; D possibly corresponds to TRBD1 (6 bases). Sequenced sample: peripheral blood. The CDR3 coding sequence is TGTGCCAGCAGCCTCAGGGGAATAGGGGCCAACGTCCTGACTTTC. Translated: CASSLRGIGANVLTF.